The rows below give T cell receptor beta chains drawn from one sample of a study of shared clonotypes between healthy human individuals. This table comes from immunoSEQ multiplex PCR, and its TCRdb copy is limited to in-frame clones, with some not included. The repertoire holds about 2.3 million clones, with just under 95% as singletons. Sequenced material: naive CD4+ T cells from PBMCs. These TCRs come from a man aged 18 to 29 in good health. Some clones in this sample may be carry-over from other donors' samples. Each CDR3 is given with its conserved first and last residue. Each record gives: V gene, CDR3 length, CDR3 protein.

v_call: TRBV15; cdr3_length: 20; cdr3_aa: CATSRNKPGLAPSSYNEQFF
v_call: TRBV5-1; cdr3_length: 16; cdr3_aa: CASSQLAGGAYNEQFF
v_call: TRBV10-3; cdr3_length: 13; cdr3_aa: CAISDNRVYEQYF
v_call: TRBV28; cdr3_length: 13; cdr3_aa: CASSIDSPYEQYF
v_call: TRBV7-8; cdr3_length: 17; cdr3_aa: CASSLAGGPAGGGELFF
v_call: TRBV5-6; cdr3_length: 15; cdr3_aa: CASSLSISGRDTQYF
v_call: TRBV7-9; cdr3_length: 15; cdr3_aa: CASSLGGALSYTIYF
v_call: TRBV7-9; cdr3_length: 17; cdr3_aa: CASSSGTRPTSSYGYTF
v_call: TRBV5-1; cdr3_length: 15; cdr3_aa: CASSLLTGGASEQYF
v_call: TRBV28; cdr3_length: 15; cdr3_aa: CASSYGTGVIEKLFF
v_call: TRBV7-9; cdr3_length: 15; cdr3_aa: CASSSRAGGTDTQYF
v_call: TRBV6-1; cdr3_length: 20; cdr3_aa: CASSDQLGLAGGFISYEQYF
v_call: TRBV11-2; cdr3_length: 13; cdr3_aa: CASSPGSTDTQYF
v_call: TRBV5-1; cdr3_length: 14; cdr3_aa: CASSLGLDPTEQYF
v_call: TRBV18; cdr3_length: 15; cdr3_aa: CASSPQAQGVNIQYF
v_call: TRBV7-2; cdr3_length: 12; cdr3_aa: CASSLVRTEAFF
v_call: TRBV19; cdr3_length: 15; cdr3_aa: CASSRLFRSNQPQHF
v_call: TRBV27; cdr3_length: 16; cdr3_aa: CASSFGLSFGANVLTF
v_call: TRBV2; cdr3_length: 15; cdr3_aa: CASSETGGMNTEAFF
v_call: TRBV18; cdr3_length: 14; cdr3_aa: CASSPTYLDQPQHF
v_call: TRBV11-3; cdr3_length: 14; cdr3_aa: CASSRGTNTGELFF
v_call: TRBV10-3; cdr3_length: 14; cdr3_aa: CAITSNRGRDGYTF
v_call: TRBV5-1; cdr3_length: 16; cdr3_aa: CASSYGTGRRNYGYTF
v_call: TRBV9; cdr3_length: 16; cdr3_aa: CASSVGGGLGNEKLFF
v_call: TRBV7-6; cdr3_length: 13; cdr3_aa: CASSLSFRTEAFF
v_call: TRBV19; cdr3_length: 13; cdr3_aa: CASRTEGYNEQFF